This T cell receptor beta chain is drawn from a study of cytomegalovirus exposure and HLA in healthy donors. Sequencing was performed with immunoSEQ multiplex PCR; in TCRdb, only in-frame clones are kept and a portion is missing. The data show 95,000 to 150,000 clones, about 85% seen once. The germline CDR1 and CDR2 sequences are MGHRA and YSYEKL. The CDR3 is 16 amino acids. V lost 4 bases to trimming and J lost 4 bases, with 18 bases between them. The sequence was obtained from a woman younger than 45 in good health and CMV-seronegative. V gene TRBV4-1 combines with J gene TRBJ2-3, with TRBD2 as a possible D gene (6 bases). Sequencing was carried out using PBMCs. CDR3 sequence reads: CASSRRSGGEADTQYF. The CDR3 region has the DNA TGCGCCAGCAGCCGGCGGTCCGGGGGAGAGGCAGATACGCAGTATTTT.